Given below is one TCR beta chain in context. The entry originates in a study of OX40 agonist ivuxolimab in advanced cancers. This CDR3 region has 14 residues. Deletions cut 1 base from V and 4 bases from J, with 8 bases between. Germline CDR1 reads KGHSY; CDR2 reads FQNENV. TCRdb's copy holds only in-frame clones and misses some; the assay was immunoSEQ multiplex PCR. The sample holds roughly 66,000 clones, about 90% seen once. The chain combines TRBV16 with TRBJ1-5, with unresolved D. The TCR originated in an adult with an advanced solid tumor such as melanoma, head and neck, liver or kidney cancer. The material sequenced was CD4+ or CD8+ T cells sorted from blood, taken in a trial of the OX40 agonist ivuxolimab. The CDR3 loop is CASSQLYGNQPQHF. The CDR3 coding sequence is TGTGCCAGCAGCCAATTATACGGAAATCAGCCCCAGCATTTT.